This TCR beta chain was documented in a study of blood T cell repertoires in COVID-19 (dated by TCRdb to about 2020). Concerning the study at large: Samples covering the acute and convalescent phases of COVID-19 were provided by collaborators in the United States, Italy and Spain. The prospective study material was composed of cDNA or gDNA derived from T cells, B-cell-depleted T cells, or PBMCs. The dataset comprised deeply sampled blood TCRbeta repertoires from subjects exposed to, actively infected with, or recovered from COVID-19. A freely available public database, intended as a resource for researchers studying the immune response to SARS-CoV-2, is where the repertoires were released. The samples were drawn from the first 160 participants of the ongoing ImmuneRACE study and from 950 to 1,500 subjects provided by 6 global collaborators. The sample metadata nearly always contained a de-identified subject ID, COVID-19 status, age in years and sex. Where available, HLA class I and class II types were taken from metadata supplied by the sample provider and were not determined by assay-based typing.

One collaborating source in Seattle enrolled patients while the patients were actively infected and followed the patients over time throughout the course of disease. Collaborating institutions collected whole blood in K2EDTA tubes following their own protocols. For TCRbeta analysis, collaborators shipped samples as frozen whole blood, isolated PBMCs, or DNA extracted from either of those sample types. Broader findings and caveats from the paper: Clinical and demographic metadata were provided uncurated, with the amount varying by source and participant.

TCRbeta CDR3 regions were amplified from genomic DNA by means of the immunoSEQ Assay, a bias-controlled multiplex PCR. The study's processing was this. Nucleated cell counts per sample were estimated from amplification of reference gene primers within the assay. Sequence reads were collapsed and filtered to measure the absolute abundance of every unique TCRbeta CDR3 rearrangement. For each sample, productive Simpson clonality was calculated as the square root of Simpson's diversity index over productive rearrangements. The clones in this table, taken by TCRdb from immuneACCESS, are in-frame only. Not every clone is retained; where verified, under half of the shortfall comes from an unresolved V gene, and the cause of the rest is unknown. The D gene and trimming were derived from the DNA, and the V and J assignments and clone size from that table. For this sample the table gives 200,000 to 250,000 clones, of which 90% were detected only once. Roughly 3% of the sample comes from the top ten.

Details on this clone: There is no known antigen for this receptor. No per-base quality is available; no much larger clone lies one base away.

CDR1 LGHDT and CDR2 YNNKEL are derived from the germline V gene (reference sequence). The CDR3 has 15 amino acids, counting the end cysteine and phenylalanine. The entry retains the CDR3 DNA only, 45 bases that are in frame from base 1. V gives up 0 bases and J gives up 9 bases, and the segment between their germline ends measures 18 bases. The chain employs TRBV3-1 (or the pseudogene TRBV3-2) and TRBJ2-7, with no D gene named confidently. The TCR originated in a man aged 30 to 45 with COVID-19, enrolled during active disease. The sample taken for sequencing was peripheral blood. CDR3 sequence: CASSQDGMAARLQYF. The base sequence is TGTGCCAGCAGCCAAGATGGTATGGCGGCGCGCCTGCAGTACTTC.